Listed below are T cell receptor beta chains from one sample, sequenced in a study of blood T cell repertoires in COVID-19. TCRdb keeps only in-frame clones here, not all; method: immunoSEQ multiplex PCR. The sample contains just over 300,000 clones, more than 75% of which appear only once. Sequenced material: PBMCs or T cells enriched from blood (not recorded which). These receptors were collected from a man younger than 45 who had recovered from COVID-19. Both conserved end residues are part of each CDR3. A D gene is named only where the DNA matches it firmly. Clone size is given for some rows only: seen once, a few or many times, or a class if the clone is expanded.

J gene: TRBJ2-7
clone size: -
D gene: -
V gene: TRBV2
CDR3 protein: CASSPRQDKLF
CDR3 DNA: TGTGCCAGCAGCCCTAGACAGGATAAACTCTTC

J gene: TRBJ1-2
clone size: -
D gene: TRBD1
V gene: TRBV5-1
CDR3 protein: CASSPGQGRPYGYTF
CDR3 DNA: TGCGCCAGCAGCCCGGGACAGGGGCGTCCCTATGGCTACACCTTC

J gene: TRBJ1-1
clone size: once
D gene: -
V gene: TRBV7-8
CDR3 protein: CASSLGTGFTEAFF
CDR3 DNA: TGTGCCAGCAGTTTAGGAACAGGGTTCACTGAAGCTTTCTTT

J gene: TRBJ2-1
clone size: -
D gene: -
V gene: TRBV6-4
CDR3 protein: CASSRTRALEQFF
CDR3 DNA: TGTGCCAGCAGCCGGACGCGGGCATTAGAGCAGTTCTTC

J gene: TRBJ2-5
clone size: -
D gene: TRBD2
V gene: TRBV24-1
CDR3 protein: CATSDLGLAGETQYF
CDR3 DNA: TGTGCCACCAGTGATCTGGGACTAGCGGGAGAGACCCAGTACTTC

J gene: TRBJ2-4
clone size: -
D gene: TRBD1
V gene: TRBV19
CDR3 protein: CASSSYTGASSHKNIQYF
CDR3 DNA: TGTGCCAGTAGCAGTTACACAGGGGCCTCGTCGCACAAAAACATTCAGTACTTC

J gene: TRBJ1-2
clone size: -
D gene: -
V gene: TRBV5-1
CDR3 protein: CASSLQGADGYTF
CDR3 DNA: TGCGCCAGCAGCTTACAGGGAGCTGACGGCTACACCTTC

J gene: TRBJ2-7
clone size: -
D gene: -
V gene: TRBV15
CDR3 protein: CATSRASSTAYEQYF
CDR3 DNA: TGTGCCACCAGCAGAGCGTCGTCGACAGCATACGAGCAGTACTTC

J gene: TRBJ1-1
clone size: -
D gene: -
V gene: TRBV29-1
CDR3 protein: CSVEGGEPEAFF
CDR3 DNA: TGCAGCGTTGAGGGAGGGGAGCCTGAAGCTTTCTTT

J gene: TRBJ1-6
clone size: -
D gene: -
V gene: TRBV19
CDR3 protein: CASSPFDGSSYNSPLHF
CDR3 DNA: TGTGCCAGTAGTCCCTTCGACGGGAGCTCCTATAATTCACCCCTCCACTTT

J gene: TRBJ2-1
clone size: -
D gene: -
V gene: TRBV20-1
CDR3 protein: CSASKDSLGSYNEQFF
CDR3 DNA: TGCAGTGCTAGTAAGGACTCCTTGGGCTCCTACAATGAGCAGTTCTTC

J gene: TRBJ1-4
clone size: -
D gene: -
V gene: TRBV9
CDR3 protein: CASSVVATNEKLFF
CDR3 DNA: TGTGCCAGCAGCGTAGTAGCAACTAATGAAAAACTGTTTTTT

J gene: TRBJ1-2
clone size: once
D gene: -
V gene: TRBV27
CDR3 protein: CASSLTVAGRGIYGYTF
CDR3 DNA: TGTGCCAGCAGTTTAACGGTGGCTGGTAGGGGCATCTATGGCTACACCTTC

J gene: TRBJ1-1
clone size: -
D gene: -
V gene: TRBV5-1
CDR3 protein: CASSLPTGGNTEAFF
CDR3 DNA: TGCGCCAGCAGCTTACCCACAGGTGGGAACACTGAAGCTTTCTTT

J gene: TRBJ2-1
clone size: -
D gene: -
V gene: TRBV5-6
CDR3 protein: CASSPRQRTTSNEQFF
CDR3 DNA: TGTGCCAGCAGCCCCCGTCAGCGGACGACGTCCAATGAGCAGTTCTTC

J gene: TRBJ1-6
clone size: -
D gene: TRBD1
V gene: TRBV11-2
CDR3 protein: CASSRTGTYNSPLHF
CDR3 DNA: TGTGCCAGCAGCCGGACAGGGACCTATAATTCACCCCTCCACTTT

J gene: TRBJ2-7
clone size: -
D gene: TRBD2
V gene: TRBV11-3
CDR3 protein: CASSLEGWLAGQPSTYEQYF
CDR3 DNA: TGTGCCAGCAGCTTAGAAGGATGGCTAGCGGGTCAACCTAGTACCTACGAGCAGTACTTC

J gene: TRBJ2-5
clone size: -
D gene: TRBD2
V gene: TRBV4-2
CDR3 protein: CASSPLAGGPETQYF
CDR3 DNA: TGTGCCAGCAGCCCGCTAGCGGGGGGGCCAGAGACCCAGTACTTC

J gene: TRBJ1-6
clone size: -
D gene: TRBD1
V gene: TRBV7-6
CDR3 protein: CASSSNRGYNSPLHF
CDR3 DNA: TGTGCCAGCAGCTCGAACAGGGGGTATAATTCACCCCTCCACTTT

J gene: TRBJ2-7
clone size: -
D gene: TRBD2
V gene: TRBV10-3
CDR3 protein: CAISGGLAGVGEQYF
CDR3 DNA: TGTGCCATCAGCGGGGGACTAGCGGGAGTGGGCGAGCAGTACTTC

J gene: TRBJ1-2
clone size: -
D gene: -
V gene: TRBV3-1/TRBV3-2
CDR3 protein: CASSQEMTFNYGYTF
CDR3 DNA: TGTGCCAGCAGCCAAGAAATGACTTTTAACTATGGCTACACCTTC

J gene: TRBJ2-1
clone size: once
D gene: TRBD2
V gene: TRBV12-5
CDR3 protein: CASGLWLAGANEQFF
CDR3 DNA: TGTGCTAGTGGTTTGTGGCTAGCGGGAGCCAATGAGCAGTTCTTC

J gene: TRBJ1-1
clone size: -
D gene: -
V gene: TRBV19
CDR3 protein: CASSPDRGGTTEAFF
CDR3 DNA: TGTGCCAGTAGTCCCGACCGTGGGGGGACCACTGAAGCTTTCTTT

J gene: TRBJ1-4
clone size: -
D gene: -
V gene: TRBV7-9
CDR3 protein: CASSLGTATNEKLFF
CDR3 DNA: TGTGCCAGCAGCTTAGGGACAGCAACTAATGAAAAACTGTTTTTT

J gene: TRBJ1-3
clone size: -
D gene: TRBD1
V gene: TRBV5-8
CDR3 protein: CASSPEGASGNTIYF
CDR3 DNA: TGTGCCAGCAGCCCGGAGGGGGCGTCCGGAAACACCATATATTTT

J gene: TRBJ1-2
clone size: -
D gene: -
V gene: TRBV2
CDR3 protein: CASSARQADGYTF
CDR3 DNA: TGTGCCAGCAGTGCTCGACAGGCCGATGGCTACACCTTC

J gene: TRBJ1-1
clone size: -
D gene: TRBD1
V gene: TRBV27
CDR3 protein: CASSLTTGGWPEAFF
CDR3 DNA: TGTGCCAGCAGTCTAACGACAGGGGGCTGGCCTGAAGCTTTCTTT

J gene: TRBJ2-1
clone size: -
D gene: TRBD2
V gene: TRBV7-7
CDR3 protein: CASSLVASGMGEQFF
CDR3 DNA: TGTGCTAGCAGCTTAGTAGCTAGCGGGATGGGTGAGCAGTTCTTC

J gene: TRBJ2-5
clone size: few
D gene: TRBD2
V gene: TRBV4-2
CDR3 protein: CASSRASGSHQETQYF
CDR3 DNA: TGTGCCAGCAGCAGGGCTAGCGGGAGTCACCAAGAGACCCAGTACTTC

J gene: TRBJ2-3
clone size: -
D gene: -
V gene: TRBV14
CDR3 protein: CASSQVSWTDTQYF
CDR3 DNA: TGTGCCAGCAGCCAAGTTAGTTGGACAGATACGCAGTATTTT

J gene: TRBJ1-2
clone size: -
D gene: TRBD1
V gene: TRBV4-2
CDR3 protein: CASSQEGTDDPGYGYTF
CDR3 DNA: TGTGCCAGCAGCCAAGAGGGGACAGATGACCCTGGCTATGGCTACACCTTC

J gene: TRBJ1-2
clone size: -
D gene: -
V gene: TRBV29-1
CDR3 protein: CSVESPGGDYGYTF
CDR3 DNA: TGCAGCGTTGAGAGTCCCGGGGGTGACTATGGCTACACCTTC

J gene: TRBJ1-1
clone size: -
D gene: TRBD1
V gene: TRBV11-2
CDR3 protein: CASSPLQGYTEAFF
CDR3 DNA: TGTGCCAGCAGCCCACTACAGGGGTACACTGAAGCTTTCTTT